The entry below describes one TCR beta chain. What it recognizes is unknown. Unmatched junction bases numbered 2, after V lost 4 bases and J lost 4 bases. The CDR3 is 14 amino acids. Germline assignment: CDR1 MDHEN and CDR2 SYDVKM. The data are from a study of graft-versus-host responses after intestinal transplantation. Across the whole study: Induction using anti-thymocyte globulin, followed by tacrolimus and steroids for roughly 3 years, was given to all recipients.

The method was immunoSEQ multiplex PCR; TCRdb's version includes in-frame clones alone and lacks a portion of them. The data hold roughly 97,000 clones, with roughly 87% observed a single time. The clonotype was recovered from a human donor who received an intestinal transplant. The V gene is TRBV28, the J gene TRBJ2-5; 11 positions match TRBD2. Source: unstimulated CD4+ T cells sorted from spleen or lymph node cells, taken before intestinal transplant. The CDR3 bases are TGTGCCAGCAGTTACACTAGCGGGAGAGAGACCCAGTACTTC. Protein product: CASSYTSGRETQYF. Using reference TRBV28 and TRBJ2-5 for the parts outside the CDR3, the full variable domain is DVKVTQSSRYLVKRTGEKVFLECVQDMDHENMFWYRQDPGLGLRLIYFSYDVKMKEKGDIPEGYSVSREKKERFSLILESASTNQTSMYLCASSYTSGRETQYFGPGTRLLVL.